Listed below are T cell receptor beta chains from one sample, sequenced in a study of blood T cell repertoires in COVID-19. Sequenced by immunoSEQ multiplex PCR; TCRdb stores in-frame clones only, minus some. There are more than 100,000 clones in the sample; roughly 89% occur only once, and under 4.5% lies in the top ten. Sequencing was performed on peripheral blood. These receptor sequences come from a woman aged 60-70 years with COVID-19, enrolled during active disease. Both conserved end residues are part of each CDR3.

v_call,cdr3_aa
TRBV6-5,CASTNSAYNSPLHF
TRBV5-8,CASSSRFSGNTIYF
TRBV4-3,CASSQAQGGETQYF
TRBV6-2/TRBV6-3,CASSILTEAFF
TRBV4-3,CASSRGAGGYTF
TRBV12-3/TRBV12-4,CASSHRGAETQYF
TRBV18,CASSRLAGGLIQETQYF
TRBV19,CASSYGGTGQNTEAFF
TRBV5-1,CASSFRGEQYF
TRBV9,CASSASSGGPYEQYF
TRBV5-1,CASSLARGNEQFF
TRBV5-1,CASKGELGTGELFF
TRBV27,CASSRRGGSYEQYF
TRBV7-2,CASSLTSGGNEQFF
TRBV14,CASSPGTATGELFF
TRBV6-1,CASSELRADTQYF
TRBV30,CAWGTGGGEQYF
TRBV7-8,CASSLAATAAEGYTF
TRBV7-8,CASSLAVTRPRPLYNEQFF
TRBV3-1/TRBV3-2,CASSLRNQPQHF
TRBV20-1,CSASYSGTPYGYTF
TRBV5-6,CASSLGPTQALTEAFF
TRBV7-2,CASSLGTGGWETQYF
TRBV12-3/TRBV12-4,CASSFYSYGYTF
TRBV5-1,CASSLAGNTYNEQFF
TRBV7-2,CASSSGQGLPGELFF
TRBV15,CATSRKIPGQAKLFF
TRBV6-5,CASTRDIAGNTIYF
TRBV14,CASSQEGLAGGPWEQYF
TRBV6-4,CASSESTGHHGYTF
TRBV5-1,CASSLAAGTGGQETQYF
TRBV19,CASSISGAFAFF